The sequence of this T cell receptor (beta chain) was determined in a study of cytomegalovirus exposure and HLA in healthy donors. Regarding the study as a whole: With later analysis, a missense DCLRE1C variant became linked to TCR beta V- and J-gene trimming.

Germline V gene data show CDR1 as SEHNR and CDR2 as FQNEAQ (reference sequence). The CDR3 extends over 12 amino acids. V was shortened by 8 bases and J by 4 bases, with 11 bases between the two germline ends. The PCR was carried out with 60 Vbeta primers and 13 Jbeta primers. The method was immunoSEQ multiplex PCR; TCRdb's version includes in-frame clones alone and lacks a portion of them. Among approximately 160,000 clones listed, 65% to 85% were seen once. As concerns this clone: Its antigen is not known.

The origin of this receptor is a woman aged 50 to 65 in good health and CMV-seropositive. The specimen sequenced was PBMCs. The chain has TRBV7-9 and TRBJ2-5; D is ambiguous. This chain's CDR3 is CASAIARETQYF. In DNA form, the CDR3 reads TGTGCCAGCGCAATTGCCAGAGAGACCCAGTACTTC.